This TCR beta chain was recorded in a study of T cell changes during pregnancy in multiple sclerosis. Repertoires were generated with immunoSEQ multiplex PCR, while TCRdb's copy carries only in-frame clones and drops some. The sample holds 65,000 to 95,000 clones, 85% to 95% seen once. The trim removed 2 bases at V and 2 bases at J, leaving 4 bases unmatched. Germline CDR1 MRHNA, CDR2 SNTAGT. This CDR3 comprises 15 residues. This receptor was obtained from a female donor in good health, enrolled as a control in a pregnancy study. Source: peripheral blood, taken after pregnancy. V usage is TRBV6-4 and J usage is TRBJ2-3, with TRBD2 identical over 7 bases. CDR3 residues: CASSDGSGHTDTQYF. In nucleotides, the CDR3 is TGTGCCAGCAGTGACGGTAGCGGGCACACAGATACGCAGTATTTT.